One sample yielded the 8 T cell receptor beta chains listed below, sequenced in a study of blood T cell repertoires in COVID-19. Only in-frame clones appear in the TCRdb table, and some are missing; sequencing was by immunoSEQ multiplex PCR. The sample consists of roughly 150,000 clones, approximately 85% of them appearing once. Sequencing was performed on peripheral blood. The receptor set was obtained from a man over 45 with acute or convalescent COVID-19.

The chain joins TRBV28 to TRBJ1-6; the match to TRBD1 covers 8 bases. From germline, CDR1 is MDHEN and CDR2 SYDVKM. Trimming removed 1 base from V and 9 bases from J; junction bases left unmatched: 5. The CDR3 is 15 amino acids. CDR3 loop: CASSLSGGGSSPLHF. In DNA form, the CDR3 reads TGTGCCAGCAGTTTATCAGGGGGCGGGAGTTCACCCCTCCACTTT. Variable domain in full (rest from reference TRBV28 and TRBJ1-6): DVKVTQSSRYLVKRTGEKVFLECVQDMDHENMFWYRQDPGLGLRLIYFSYDVKMKEKGDIPEGYSVSREKKERFSLILESASTNQTSMYLCASSLSGGGSSPLHFGNGTRLTVT.

This clone appeared a single time. This sequence joins TRBV5-1 and TRBJ1-6; D perhaps matches TRBD1 (5 bases). Trimming stripped 0 bases from V and 7 bases from J, with 11 bases between. CDR1 is SGHRS, CDR2 YFSETQ, per germline. The CDR3 contains 15 residues. CDR3 nucleotides: TGCGCCAGCAGCTTGGGGGCAGGGATGAATTCACCCCTCCACTTT. Translating it yields CASSLGAGMNSPLHF.

The chain uses TRBV7-8 and TRBJ1-5; D may be TRBD1 (6 bases). Germline CDR1 reads SGHVS; CDR2 reads FQNEAQ. V lost 5 bases to trimming and J lost 3 bases, with 14 bases between them. The CDR3 has 15 amino acids. This CDR3 is CASSLDTGSNQPQHF. The CDR3 DNA follows: TGTGCCAGCAGCCTAGACACAGGGTCCAATCAGCCCCAGCATTTT.

The chain combines TRBV7-2 with TRBJ2-1; 9 bases agree with TRBD2. The V segment lost 5 bases and the J segment 9 bases; nucleotides outside the gene matches: 11. CDR3 size: 15 residues. CDR1 SGHTA and CDR2 FQGNSA come from the germline V gene. The CDR3, as DNA: TGTGCCAGCAGCACTAGCGGGCTAGCGGGACGTGAGCAGTTCTTC. Translated, it gives CASSTSGLAGREQFF.

This clone showed up just a few times. The chain carries TRBV5-6 and TRBJ1-2; tentative D call: TRBD1 (5 bases). The CDR3 is 13 residues long. Germline loops: CDR1 SGHDT, CDR2 YYEEEE. V gave up 3 bases and J gave up 8 bases, with 14 bases separating them. The CDR3 sequence is CASSSGSSAGYTF. CDR3 in DNA: TGTGCCAGCAGCTCAGGGTCTTCTGCGGGCTACACCTTC. Full variable domain (outside the CDR3, taken from reference TRBV5-6 and TRBJ1-2): DAGVTQSPTHLIKTRGQQVTLRCSPKSGHDTVSWYQQALGQGPQFIFQYYEEEERQRGNFPDRFSGHQFPNYSSELNVNALLLGDSALYLCASSSGSSAGYTFGSGTRLTVV.

The DNA of the CDR3 is TGCAGCGTTGAAGGGCAGGGGCGCGCCGGGGAGCTGTTTTTT. Protein: CSVEGQGRAGELFF. The V gene is TRBV29-1, the J gene TRBJ2-2; perhaps TRBD1 as D (6 bases). V gave up 1 base and J gave up 6 bases, with 12 bases separating them. The CDR3 spans 14 residues. CDR1 is SQVTM, CDR2 ANQGSEA, per germline.

The chain is built from TRBV5-6 and TRBJ1-6; D is undetermined. In germline, CDR1 is SGHDT, CDR2 YYEEEE. The V gene lost 3 bases and the J gene lost 9 bases, with 10 bases spanning the gap. The length of the CDR3 is 13 residues. The CDR3 DNA follows: TGTGCCAGCAGCTGGGAGATCAGTTCACCCCTCCACTTT. Translated, it gives CASSWEISSPLHF.

The rearrangement links TRBV25-1 to TRBJ2-2; D gene ambiguous. V lost 6 bases to trimming and J lost 2 bases, with 10 bases between them. CDR1 is MGHDK, CDR2 SYGVNS, per germline. The CDR3 spans 14 residues. The CDR3 region has the DNA TGTGCCAGCAGGGGCCAGATCAACACCGGGGAGCTGTTTTTT. Amino acid sequence: CASRGQINTGELFF.